This T cell receptor beta chain stems from a study of regulatory T cells in long-lasting Graves disease. Study-wide context: Graves' cases, newly diagnosed, had used antithyroid drugs under 3 months. General observations from the study: Newly diagnosed patients had higher TCR diversity than persistent Graves' patients did. Relative to new patients (roughly 980), persistent patients exhibited greater sharing of public clonotypes (about 3,000).

This clonotype was recorded at least ten times. Its antigen is unidentified. The CDR3 contains 15 residues. Germline CDR1 and CDR2: MNHEY and SVGAGI. Losses at the gene ends were 0 bases for V and 7 bases for J; bases not matched to a gene: 8. Indicated time point: newly diagnosed GD, antithyroid drugs for less than 3 months. RNA extracted from PBMCs served as the sequencing template. One endocrinology department in Xi'an, China, was where patients came from. The TCR beta library used iRepertoire HTBI primers with Arm-PCR amplification of CDR3. TCRdb used MiXCR to reprocess the multiplex PCR reads, holding one entry per CDR3 protein. The sample holds a few hundred thousand distinct CDR3 sequences, over 14% seen once. These data were likewise used in another study, on T cells in Graves' hyperthyroidism and ophthalmopathy.

The sample consisted of peripheral blood mononuclear cells (PBMCs), taken at new diagnosis, from a patient treated with antithyroid drugs. The chain has TRBV6-5 and TRBJ2-7; 8 bases agree with TRBD1. The sequence came from a woman aged 40 to 49 with Graves disease. As DNA, the CDR3 is TGTGCCAGCAGTTACTCGTGGGACAGGAGCGTGGAGCAGTACTTC. It is translated as CASSYSWDRSVEQYF.